This TCR beta chain emerged from a study of T-cell reconstitution after alpha-beta-depleted transplantation in children listed by TCRdb under 2016. At the level of the whole study: T-cell immune reconstitution after TCRalphabeta/CD19-depleted allogeneic hematopoietic cell transplantation in children was quantitatively tracked in the study by means of TCR repertoire profiling.

V was cut back by 4 bases and J by 8 bases, leaving a gap of 13 bases between them. Based on the germline V gene, the CDR1 and CDR2 sequences are SGHRS and YFSETQ. Spanning cysteine to phenylalanine, the CDR3 consists of 13 amino acids. Only the CDR3 DNA stays, 39 bases, in frame from base 1. Library preparation was by PCR. The sequencer listed for this sample is Illumina HiSeq 2500. Molecular barcoding was employed in the preparation of TCR libraries, with unique molecular identifiers being used to normalize TCRbeta repertoire quantification. The public reads were run again by TCRdb, first through fastp at Q25 and then through MiXCR, and only productive beta chains were kept. Each entry merges the rows of one CDR3 protein and shows their most common DNA and genes. The sample table shows about 340,000 distinct CDR3 sequences, and around a tenth are seen once. The top ten clonotypes cover 2.4% of the sample.

This clonotype was seen a few times. The antigen this receptor binds is unknown. Base qualities are not recorded, but no much larger clone differs from it by a single base. Specimen: PBMCs from the stem cell graft donor, collected from the stem cell graft. The sequence links TRBV5-1 to TRBJ1-5; a tentative D call is TRBD1 (6 bases match). The clonotype comes from a human donor who donated a stem cell graft to a child with acute lymphoblastic leukemia. The bases read TGCGCCAGCAGCATCACAGGGTTGGAGCCCCAGCATTTT. It translates to CASSITGLEPQHF. The CDR3, completed at both ends by the reference TRBV5-1 and TRBJ1-5 genes, gives the full variable domain KAGVTQTPRYLIKTRGQQVTLSCSPISGHRSVSWYQQTPGQGLQFLFEYFSETQRNKGNFPGRFSGRQFSNSRSEMNVSTLELGDSALYLCASSITGLEPQHFGDGTRLSIL.